A selection of T cell receptor beta chains follows, all from one sample in a study of cytomegalovirus exposure and HLA in healthy donors. The table came from immunoSEQ multiplex PCR; TCRdb's copy has only in-frame clones and leaves some out. This sample has approximately 200,000 clones, with around 90% found just once. The specimen was PBMCs. These receptor sequences come from a woman aged 18-35 years in good health and CMV-seronegative. Each CDR3 is given with its conserved first and last residue. Fields, in order: J gene, D gene, V gene, clone size, CDR3 DNA, CDR3 protein. A D gene is named only where the DNA matches it firmly. Only some rows state a clone size, as once, few, many or a class for expanded clones.

TRBJ2-1 | - | TRBV6-1 | - | TGTGCCAGCAGTGAAGGGCTGGAGCTCTACAATGAGCAGTTCTTC | CASSEGLELYNEQFF
TRBJ1-1 | - | TRBV7-9 | - | TGTGCCAGCAGCTTAAACTCGAGGGCTGCTGAAGCTTTCTTT | CASSLNSRAAEAFF
TRBJ2-2 | - | TRBV10-3 | - | TGTGCCATCAGTGAGTCCGGGGTCGGGTTGACCGGGGAGCTGTTTTTT | CAISESGVGLTGELFF
TRBJ1-4 | TRBD1 | TRBV7-8 | - | TGTGCCAGCAGCTCGGGACAGGGTTACGAAAAACTGTTTTTT | CASSSGQGYEKLFF
TRBJ1-1 | - | TRBV7-3 | - | TGTGCCAGCAGTTCAGGACCTAATAGGGGGAGCACTGAAGCTTTCTTT | CASSSGPNRGSTEAFF
TRBJ2-1 | - | TRBV7-6 | - | TGTGCCAGCAGCTTAGGGGCAGCCAACAATGAGCAGTTCTTC | CASSLGAANNEQFF
TRBJ1-1 | - | TRBV4-2 | - | TGTGCCAGCAGCCAAGATCGAACTAACACTGAAGCTTTCTTT | CASSQDRTNTEAFF
TRBJ2-3 | TRBD1 | TRBV19 | - | TGTGCCAGTAGTTCAGGGGGAGCCCGCACAGATACGCAGTATTTT | CASSSGGARTDTQYF
TRBJ1-6 | - | TRBV5-1 | - | TGCGCCAGCAGCTTGGAAACAGAGAATTCACCCCTCCACTTT | CASSLETENSPLHF
TRBJ2-2 | - | TRBV5-6 | - | TGTGCCAGCAGCTTCAATCTCCGGGACTTCTACACCGGGGAGCTGTTTTTT | CASSFNLRDFYTGELFF
TRBJ1-2 | - | TRBV6-5 | - | TGTGCCAGCAGTTACGGAGACTTTTATGGCTACACCTTC | CASSYGDFYGYTF
TRBJ1-2 | - | TRBV5-6 | - | TGTGCCAGCAGCTTGGTCAGGGCGTACTATGGCTACACCTTC | CASSLVRAYYGYTF
TRBJ1-1 | - | TRBV19 | - | TGTGCCAGTACGGCAGGGAACACTGAAGCTTTCTTT | CASTAGNTEAFF
TRBJ2-7 | TRBD1 | TRBV2 | - | TGTGCCACGTCATGGGACAGGGCAACCTACGAGCAGTACTTC | CATSWDRATYEQYF
TRBJ2-2 | - | TRBV30 | - | TGTGCCTGGAGTGTACATGTAGGGGTTGACACCGGGGAGCTGTTTTTT | CAWSVHVGVDTGELFF
TRBJ2-1 | - | TRBV4-1 | - | TGCGCCAGCAGCCAAGCTAGCCGAGGGCAGTTCTTC | CASSQASRGQFF
TRBJ2-7 | TRBD1 | TRBV18 | - | TGTGCCAGCTCACCTCCGGGACAGTGGTACGAGCAGTACTTC | CASSPPGQWYEQYF
TRBJ1-3 | - | TRBV4-1 | once | TGCGCCAGCAGCCACCTTGGGGAGGGGATCTCTGGAAACACCATATATTTT | CASSHLGEGISGNTIYF
TRBJ2-2 | TRBD2 | TRBV4-1 | - | TGCGCCAGCAGCCAAGCCAGCGGGAGGGGTAACACCGGGGAGCTGTTTTTT | CASSQASGRGNTGELFF
TRBJ2-1 | TRBD2 | TRBV27 | - | TGTGCCAGCAGTTTATGGGGGCGTTCTAGCGGGAGGTACAATGAGCAGTTCTTC | CASSLWGRSSGRYNEQFF
TRBJ1-5 | - | TRBV28 | once | TGTGCCAGTCGGGATGAGGGTTATCAGCCCCAGCATTTT | CASRDEGYQPQHF
TRBJ1-1 | - | TRBV30 | once | TGTGCCTGGACAACCACGAGAGGGAGCACTGAAGCTTTCTTT | CAWTTTRGSTEAFF
TRBJ2-7 | - | TRBV19 | - | TGTGCCAGTCCCTTACCCCGGGGTTACGAGCAGTACTTC | CASPLPRGYEQYF
TRBJ2-2 | TRBD1 | TRBV7-9 | - | TGTGCCAGCAGCCCCGACAGGGTGAACACCGGGGAGCTGTTTTTT | CASSPDRVNTGELFF
TRBJ2-7 | - | TRBV11-2 | - | TGTGCCAGCAGCTTGGGGCCGGTAAGCTACGAGCAGTACTTC | CASSLGPVSYEQYF
TRBJ1-1 | - | TRBV7-2 | - | TGTGCCAGCAGCTTAGGGTTCCGGAGGGGAGTAAACACTGAAGCTTTCTTT | CASSLGFRRGVNTEAFF
TRBJ1-2 | TRBD1 | TRBV28 | - | TGTGCCAGCAGTTTATGGGGACCCGGGACAGGGCATAGTGGCTACACCTTC | CASSLWGPGTGHSGYTF
TRBJ2-5 | - | TRBV30 | - | TGTGCCGGGGTGGTAGGGGCGGCGGTTGGAGAGACCCAGTACTTC | CAGVVGAAVGETQYF
TRBJ2-7 | TRBD1 | TRBV6-5 | - | TGTGCCAGCACCTCAGGGGGTCTCTACGAGCAGTACTTC | CASTSGGLYEQYF
TRBJ1-5 | TRBD1 | TRBV30 | - | TGTGCCTGGAGTGCTTCGGCAGGGGGTCAGCCCCAGCATTTT | CAWSASAGGQPQHF
TRBJ1-2 | - | TRBV5-1 | - | TGCGCCAGCAGCTTGGAGGCAGCGATCCGTGGCTACACCTTC | CASSLEAAIRGYTF
TRBJ1-4 | TRBD1 | TRBV30 | - | TGTGCCTGGAGTGCAACCCGGGACAGGGGCCTTAATGAAAAACTGTTTTTT | CAWSATRDRGLNEKLFF
TRBJ1-1 | - | TRBV5-1 | - | TGCGCCAGCAGCCTGACAGTGGGGAACACTGAAGCTTTCTTT | CASSLTVGNTEAFF
TRBJ1-1 | - | TRBV6-5 | once | TGTGCCAGCAGCCGGGGTTTGGAGAACACTGAAGCTTTCTTT | CASSRGLENTEAFF
TRBJ2-2 | TRBD1 | TRBV4-2 | - | TGTGCCAGCAGCTCCCATCAGGGGGCGAACACCGGGGAGCTGTTTTTT | CASSSHQGANTGELFF
TRBJ1-2 | TRBD1 | TRBV6-5 | - | TGTGCCAGCAGAGGGGGACAGGGAGGCTATGGCTACACCTTC | CASRGGQGGYGYTF
TRBJ2-2 | - | TRBV21-1 | - | TGTGCCAGCAGCAAGACTAGCGGGTCCACCGGGGAGCTGTTTTTT | CASSKTSGSTGELFF
TRBJ2-7 | TRBD2 | TRBV6-5 | - | TGTGCCAGCAGTGTTAGCGGGACCTACTACGAGCAGTACTTC | CASSVSGTYYEQYF
TRBJ1-2 | TRBD1 | TRBV6-1 | - | TGTGCCAGCAGTGCCAAGACAGGGTCCCCCCTCTATGGCTACACCTTC | CASSAKTGSPLYGYTF
TRBJ1-2 | TRBD1 | TRBV6-4 | - | TGTGCCAGCAAAGCGAGGGGGGACAGGGCGGGCGGCTACACCTTC | CASKARGDRAGGYTF
TRBJ1-2 | - | TRBV6-1 | - | TGTGCCAGCAGTGAAGCCTGGGGCGGGGCAGTTGGCTACACCTTC | CASSEAWGGAVGYTF